These 20 T cell receptor beta chains came from one sample sequenced in a study of CD8+ T cells in alopecia areata. RNA extraction and reverse transcription yielded cDNA as sequencing template. Here immunoSEQ multiplex PCR was the method, and the copy in TCRdb shows in-frame clones only, minus some. Of some 120,000 clones in the sample, about three fifths are singletons; the top ten hold about 12%. The treatment is: oral pan-JAK inhibitor, 5-10 mg twice daily. Sequenced here: CD8+ T cells sorted from blood, sampled at week 24, from a patient treated with tofacitinib. The receptors shown here come from a human donor with alopecia areata.

The table lists this clone with a few counts. The chain joins TRBV6-5 to TRBJ1-2; weak D call: TRBD1 (5 bases). Trimming stripped 5 bases from V and 1 base from J, with 11 bases between. This CDR3 has 14 amino acids. Germline-derived CDR1 and CDR2 are MNHEY and SVGAGI. The CDR3 here is CASSPDSLNYGYTF. CDR3 in DNA: TGTGCCAGCAGTCCCGACAGTCTTAACTATGGCTACACCTTC.

The chain is built from TRBV6-5 and TRBJ2-1, with 8 bases that match TRBD1. Trimming cost V 2 bases and J 3 bases; bases outside gene matches: 6. Germline V gene sequence: CDR1 MNHEY, CDR2 SVGAGI. The CDR3 has 16 residues. CDR3 protein: CASSYGTDRDYNEQFF. The CDR3 coding sequence is TGTGCCAGCAGTTACGGGACGGACAGGGACTACAATGAGCAGTTCTTC.

The chain joins TRBV6-6 to TRBJ1-6, with 7 positions matching TRBD1. Trimming removed 5 bases from V and 6 bases from J; junction bases left unmatched: 10. The CDR3 is 16 residues long. Germline V gene data show CDR1 as MNHNY and CDR2 as SVGAGI (reference sequence). DNA for the CDR3: TGTGCCAGCAGTCTACTCGACAGGGACGGTAATTCACCCCTCCACTTT. Protein: CASSLLDRDGNSPLHF.

This chain links TRBV4-1 with TRBJ2-1, with D perhaps TRBD1 or TRBD2 (5 bases each). V lost 2 bases to trimming and J lost 2 bases, with 13 bases between them. This CDR3 is built from 16 residues. Germline CDR1 MGHRA, CDR2 YSYEKL. The CDR3 DNA follows: TGCGCCAGCAGCCAATCACCGGGGCTAACCTACAATGAGCAGTTCTTC. It translates to CASSQSPGLTYNEQFF.

This clone has more than one count but fewer than ten. V usage is TRBV5-6 and J usage is TRBJ2-3; unclear D gene. V gave up 1 base and J gave up 2 bases, with 2 bases separating them. The CDR3 covers 12 residues. Germline V gives CDR1 SGHDT, CDR2 YYEEEE. CDR3 in amino acids: CASSLFTDTQYF. The DNA for the CDR3 is TGTGCCAGCAGCTTGTTCACAGATACGCAGTATTTT.

The rearrangement uses TRBV29-1 and TRBJ1-2; no firm D call. The CDR3 is 12 residues long. The V and J ends lost 8 bases and 4 bases respectively, with 14 bases between them. CDR1 and CDR2 (germline): SQVTM, ANQGSEA. The CDR3 DNA follows: TGCAGCACTCTCGACGGTCCCTATGGCTACACCTTC. Protein product: CSTLDGPYGYTF.

This clone was detected only a few times. V is TRBV27 and J is TRBJ1-4, with TRBD1 matching 9 bases. Germline V lookup: CDR1 MNHEY, CDR2 SMNVEV (reference sequence). This CDR3 comprises 14 residues. Trimming removed 4 bases from V and 7 bases from J; junction bases left unmatched: 4. The CDR3: CASSWGQGTEKLFF. In DNA, the CDR3 is TGTGCCAGCAGTTGGGGACAGGGTACTGAAAAACTGTTTTTT.

The chain joins TRBV7-9 to TRBJ2-7; 7 nucleotides agree with TRBD1. The germline V gene has CDR1 SEHNR and CDR2 FQNEAQ (reference sequence). V was clipped by 5 bases and J by 7 bases; unmatched bases: 11. The CDR3 is 14 amino acids. The chain's CDR3 is CASSPRQGFGEQYF. CDR3 DNA: TGTGCCAGCAGCCCGCGACAGGGCTTCGGGGAGCAGTACTTC.

The chain combines TRBV10-1 with TRBJ2-3, with D unclear. This CDR3 spans 12 amino acids. The V gene lost 3 bases and the J gene lost 4 bases, with 5 bases spanning the gap. CDR1 and CDR2 from the germline V gene are WNHNN and SYGVQD (reference sequence). The CDR3 coding sequence is TGCGCCAGCAGTGATAATGCAGATACGCAGTATTTT. Encoded protein: CASSDNADTQYF.

This chain links TRBV15 with TRBJ2-2; 9 bases are shared with TRBD1. The CDR3 runs 14 residues. After removal of 9 bases from V and 3 bases from J, the junction contained 5 bases not matched to a gene. CDR1 and CDR2 (germline): LNHNV, YYDKDF (reference sequence). Written as DNA, the CDR3 is TGTGCCACAGACCGGGACAGGGACACCGGGGAGCTGTTTTTT. Protein: CATDRDRDTGELFF. Supplemented by reference TRBV15 and TRBJ2-2, the full variable domain reads DAMVIQNPRYQVTQFGKPVTLSCSQTLNHNVMYWYQQKSSQAPKLLFHYYDKDFNNEADTPDNFQSRRPNTSFCFLDIRSPGLGDTAMYLCATDRDRDTGELFFGEGSRLTVL.

The chain is built from TRBV15 and TRBJ2-3; 9 bases are shared with TRBD2. J was trimmed by 2 bases and V by 0 bases; bases with no gene match: 3. The CDR3 is made up of 16 amino acids. Germline V gene sequence: CDR1 LNHNV, CDR2 YYDKDF (reference sequence). CDR3 region: CATSRDSGGPTDTQYF. The CDR3 DNA sequence: TGTGCCACCAGCAGAGATAGCGGGGGACCCACAGATACGCAGTATTTT.

The V gene is TRBV4-1, the J gene TRBJ2-7, with a possible D match to TRBD2 (6 bases). Germline CDR1 MGHRA, CDR2 YSYEKL. The CDR3 loop spans 15 amino acids. Trimming cost V 2 bases and J 6 bases, with 17 bases left between them. The CDR3 nucleotides are TGCGCCAGCAGCCAATCACCAGGGAGGACCTCCGAGCAGTACTTC. Residues: CASSQSPGRTSEQYF.

The chain links TRBV5-1 to TRBJ1-1; D gene unclear. Germline CDR1 reads SGHRS; CDR2 reads YFSETQ. The CDR3 is made up of 11 amino acids. Trimming removed 1 base at V and 7 bases at J, with 5 bases between. DNA for the CDR3: TGCGCCAGCAGCTTGCGTGGTGAAGCTTTCTTT. Its translation is CASSLRGEAFF.

This clone has just one count. The chain joins TRBV5-4 to TRBJ2-7; 8 nucleotides line up with TRBD2. The CDR3 extends over 16 amino acids. In germline, CDR1 is SGHNT, CDR2 YYREEE (reference sequence). Unmatched junction bases numbered 10, after V lost 2 bases and J lost 3 bases. The CDR3 reads CASSFLAGGPNYEQYF. CDR3 DNA sequence: TGTGCCAGCAGCTTTCTGGCGGGGGGCCCCAACTACGAGCAGTACTTC.

The genes are TRBV2 and TRBJ1-1; D unclear. V dropped 2 bases and J dropped 0 bases, with 7 bases sitting between them. CDR1 and CDR2 from the germline V gene are SNHLY and FYNNEI. The CDR3 contains 14 residues. The CDR3 region is CASSEYTMNTEAFF. For the CDR3, the DNA is TGTGCCAGCAGTGAATACACCATGAACACTGAAGCTTTCTTT.

The chain links TRBV18 to TRBJ1-5, with D uncertain. Germline V CDR1 and CDR2: KGHSH, LQKENI. Trimming left V 3 bases short and J 5 bases short, with 8 bases between. The length of the CDR3 is 13 residues. The CDR3 bases are TGTGCCAGCTCACCTGAGGACGATCAGCCCCAGCATTTT. It encodes CASSPEDDQPQHF.

This clone appeared a few times. This sequence joins TRBV27 and TRBJ2-5; 8 nucleotides match TRBD2. Germline assignment: CDR1 MNHEY and CDR2 SMNVEV (reference sequence). The CDR3 length is 14 residues. Trimming removed 5 bases from V and 5 bases from J; junction bases left unmatched: 7. The CDR3 loop reads CASSPGLAGETQYF. The CDR3 DNA is TGTGCCAGCAGTCCTGGGTTAGCGGGGGAGACCCAGTACTTC.

The rearrangement joins TRBV27 to TRBJ2-2, with D unclear. The V and J ends lost 5 bases and 6 bases respectively, with 16 bases between them. There are 15 residues in the CDR3. Germline V lookup: CDR1 MNHEY, CDR2 SMNVEV (reference sequence). The DNA of the CDR3 is TGTGCCAGCAGTGGCCGGGTCTCTTCCGCCGGGGAGCTGTTTTTT. Its protein is CASSGRVSSAGELFF.

The chain has TRBV13 and TRBJ1-6; maybe TRBD1 (5 bases). The CDR3 contains 15 residues. V was trimmed by 7 bases and J by 7 bases, leaving 17 bases between them. Germline-derived CDR1 and CDR2 are PRHDT and FYEKMQ (reference sequence). The DNA for the CDR3 is TGTGCCAGCATAACGAGACAGATTCCAAATTCACCCCTCCACTTT. Translating gives CASITRQIPNSPLHF.

This clone has a handful of counts. The genes are TRBV6-6 and TRBJ2-3; D remains unclear. Trimming removed 8 bases at V and 6 bases at J, with 9 bases between. The germline V gene has CDR1 MNHNY and CDR2 SVGAGI (reference sequence). The length of the CDR3 is 11 residues. DNA of the CDR3: TGTGCCAGCCACGACTTTGATACGCAGTATTTT. Translated, it gives CASHDFDTQYF.